This TCR beta chain comes out of a study of cytomegalovirus exposure and HLA in healthy donors. Study results and caveats: About 90% or about 30% of the time was how often most TCR beta V segments were productive, according to an earlier analysis.

V was pared by 1 base and J by 10 bases, with 8 bases between. There are 13 residues in the CDR3. CDR1 is SEHNR, CDR2 FQNEAQ, per germline (reference sequence). The PCR had 60 Vbeta and 13 Jbeta primers. Measured with immunoSEQ multiplex PCR; TCRdb has only the in-frame clones, and not every one. The data hold over 90,000 clones, with around 60% observed a single time. This clone occurred once. Its antigen is unknown. The TCR originated in a woman between 45 and 65 years old in good health and CMV-seronegative. What was sequenced was PBMCs. The gene calls are TRBV7-9 and TRBJ1-6; no firm D call. The CDR3: CASSLGTGSPLHF. CDR3 bases: TGTGCCAGCAGCTTAGGGACTGGGTCACCCCTCCACTTT.